This TCR beta chain is from a study of T-cell memory formation after mild COVID-19. Overall study context: TCR clusters mostly belonged to single donors. Study-level results: Within pre-infection memory, some responding clones were found, suggesting cross-reactive memory joined.

The CDR3 totals 20 residues. Per germline, CDR1 SQVTM and CDR2 ANQGSEA. V lost 0 bases, J lost 5 bases, and 18 bases stayed unmatched. The table lists this clonotype with a few counts. Its antigen is currently unknown. With constant-segment primers, 5'RACE yielded cDNA libraries of TCR alpha and TCR beta that carried sample barcodes and UMIs. TCRdb redid the calling of the 5' RACE reads with MiXCR, one entry per CDR3 protein. The repertoire holds 190,000 or so distinct CDR3 sequences, with around 25% as singletons. The genes are TRBV29-1 and TRBJ2-5; 13 nucleotides agree with TRBD2. The sequence derives from an adult woman who had mild COVID-19 (a few samples of this study predate the infection). Cell type and time point are not known. Sequences were obtained from PBMCs or a T cell subset sorted from them (not recorded which). The CDR3 protein is CSVEDLYRLTSGGASETQYF. In nucleotides, the CDR3 is TGCAGCGTTGAAGACCTATACCGACTCACTAGCGGGGGGGCCTCGGAGACCCAGTACTTC.